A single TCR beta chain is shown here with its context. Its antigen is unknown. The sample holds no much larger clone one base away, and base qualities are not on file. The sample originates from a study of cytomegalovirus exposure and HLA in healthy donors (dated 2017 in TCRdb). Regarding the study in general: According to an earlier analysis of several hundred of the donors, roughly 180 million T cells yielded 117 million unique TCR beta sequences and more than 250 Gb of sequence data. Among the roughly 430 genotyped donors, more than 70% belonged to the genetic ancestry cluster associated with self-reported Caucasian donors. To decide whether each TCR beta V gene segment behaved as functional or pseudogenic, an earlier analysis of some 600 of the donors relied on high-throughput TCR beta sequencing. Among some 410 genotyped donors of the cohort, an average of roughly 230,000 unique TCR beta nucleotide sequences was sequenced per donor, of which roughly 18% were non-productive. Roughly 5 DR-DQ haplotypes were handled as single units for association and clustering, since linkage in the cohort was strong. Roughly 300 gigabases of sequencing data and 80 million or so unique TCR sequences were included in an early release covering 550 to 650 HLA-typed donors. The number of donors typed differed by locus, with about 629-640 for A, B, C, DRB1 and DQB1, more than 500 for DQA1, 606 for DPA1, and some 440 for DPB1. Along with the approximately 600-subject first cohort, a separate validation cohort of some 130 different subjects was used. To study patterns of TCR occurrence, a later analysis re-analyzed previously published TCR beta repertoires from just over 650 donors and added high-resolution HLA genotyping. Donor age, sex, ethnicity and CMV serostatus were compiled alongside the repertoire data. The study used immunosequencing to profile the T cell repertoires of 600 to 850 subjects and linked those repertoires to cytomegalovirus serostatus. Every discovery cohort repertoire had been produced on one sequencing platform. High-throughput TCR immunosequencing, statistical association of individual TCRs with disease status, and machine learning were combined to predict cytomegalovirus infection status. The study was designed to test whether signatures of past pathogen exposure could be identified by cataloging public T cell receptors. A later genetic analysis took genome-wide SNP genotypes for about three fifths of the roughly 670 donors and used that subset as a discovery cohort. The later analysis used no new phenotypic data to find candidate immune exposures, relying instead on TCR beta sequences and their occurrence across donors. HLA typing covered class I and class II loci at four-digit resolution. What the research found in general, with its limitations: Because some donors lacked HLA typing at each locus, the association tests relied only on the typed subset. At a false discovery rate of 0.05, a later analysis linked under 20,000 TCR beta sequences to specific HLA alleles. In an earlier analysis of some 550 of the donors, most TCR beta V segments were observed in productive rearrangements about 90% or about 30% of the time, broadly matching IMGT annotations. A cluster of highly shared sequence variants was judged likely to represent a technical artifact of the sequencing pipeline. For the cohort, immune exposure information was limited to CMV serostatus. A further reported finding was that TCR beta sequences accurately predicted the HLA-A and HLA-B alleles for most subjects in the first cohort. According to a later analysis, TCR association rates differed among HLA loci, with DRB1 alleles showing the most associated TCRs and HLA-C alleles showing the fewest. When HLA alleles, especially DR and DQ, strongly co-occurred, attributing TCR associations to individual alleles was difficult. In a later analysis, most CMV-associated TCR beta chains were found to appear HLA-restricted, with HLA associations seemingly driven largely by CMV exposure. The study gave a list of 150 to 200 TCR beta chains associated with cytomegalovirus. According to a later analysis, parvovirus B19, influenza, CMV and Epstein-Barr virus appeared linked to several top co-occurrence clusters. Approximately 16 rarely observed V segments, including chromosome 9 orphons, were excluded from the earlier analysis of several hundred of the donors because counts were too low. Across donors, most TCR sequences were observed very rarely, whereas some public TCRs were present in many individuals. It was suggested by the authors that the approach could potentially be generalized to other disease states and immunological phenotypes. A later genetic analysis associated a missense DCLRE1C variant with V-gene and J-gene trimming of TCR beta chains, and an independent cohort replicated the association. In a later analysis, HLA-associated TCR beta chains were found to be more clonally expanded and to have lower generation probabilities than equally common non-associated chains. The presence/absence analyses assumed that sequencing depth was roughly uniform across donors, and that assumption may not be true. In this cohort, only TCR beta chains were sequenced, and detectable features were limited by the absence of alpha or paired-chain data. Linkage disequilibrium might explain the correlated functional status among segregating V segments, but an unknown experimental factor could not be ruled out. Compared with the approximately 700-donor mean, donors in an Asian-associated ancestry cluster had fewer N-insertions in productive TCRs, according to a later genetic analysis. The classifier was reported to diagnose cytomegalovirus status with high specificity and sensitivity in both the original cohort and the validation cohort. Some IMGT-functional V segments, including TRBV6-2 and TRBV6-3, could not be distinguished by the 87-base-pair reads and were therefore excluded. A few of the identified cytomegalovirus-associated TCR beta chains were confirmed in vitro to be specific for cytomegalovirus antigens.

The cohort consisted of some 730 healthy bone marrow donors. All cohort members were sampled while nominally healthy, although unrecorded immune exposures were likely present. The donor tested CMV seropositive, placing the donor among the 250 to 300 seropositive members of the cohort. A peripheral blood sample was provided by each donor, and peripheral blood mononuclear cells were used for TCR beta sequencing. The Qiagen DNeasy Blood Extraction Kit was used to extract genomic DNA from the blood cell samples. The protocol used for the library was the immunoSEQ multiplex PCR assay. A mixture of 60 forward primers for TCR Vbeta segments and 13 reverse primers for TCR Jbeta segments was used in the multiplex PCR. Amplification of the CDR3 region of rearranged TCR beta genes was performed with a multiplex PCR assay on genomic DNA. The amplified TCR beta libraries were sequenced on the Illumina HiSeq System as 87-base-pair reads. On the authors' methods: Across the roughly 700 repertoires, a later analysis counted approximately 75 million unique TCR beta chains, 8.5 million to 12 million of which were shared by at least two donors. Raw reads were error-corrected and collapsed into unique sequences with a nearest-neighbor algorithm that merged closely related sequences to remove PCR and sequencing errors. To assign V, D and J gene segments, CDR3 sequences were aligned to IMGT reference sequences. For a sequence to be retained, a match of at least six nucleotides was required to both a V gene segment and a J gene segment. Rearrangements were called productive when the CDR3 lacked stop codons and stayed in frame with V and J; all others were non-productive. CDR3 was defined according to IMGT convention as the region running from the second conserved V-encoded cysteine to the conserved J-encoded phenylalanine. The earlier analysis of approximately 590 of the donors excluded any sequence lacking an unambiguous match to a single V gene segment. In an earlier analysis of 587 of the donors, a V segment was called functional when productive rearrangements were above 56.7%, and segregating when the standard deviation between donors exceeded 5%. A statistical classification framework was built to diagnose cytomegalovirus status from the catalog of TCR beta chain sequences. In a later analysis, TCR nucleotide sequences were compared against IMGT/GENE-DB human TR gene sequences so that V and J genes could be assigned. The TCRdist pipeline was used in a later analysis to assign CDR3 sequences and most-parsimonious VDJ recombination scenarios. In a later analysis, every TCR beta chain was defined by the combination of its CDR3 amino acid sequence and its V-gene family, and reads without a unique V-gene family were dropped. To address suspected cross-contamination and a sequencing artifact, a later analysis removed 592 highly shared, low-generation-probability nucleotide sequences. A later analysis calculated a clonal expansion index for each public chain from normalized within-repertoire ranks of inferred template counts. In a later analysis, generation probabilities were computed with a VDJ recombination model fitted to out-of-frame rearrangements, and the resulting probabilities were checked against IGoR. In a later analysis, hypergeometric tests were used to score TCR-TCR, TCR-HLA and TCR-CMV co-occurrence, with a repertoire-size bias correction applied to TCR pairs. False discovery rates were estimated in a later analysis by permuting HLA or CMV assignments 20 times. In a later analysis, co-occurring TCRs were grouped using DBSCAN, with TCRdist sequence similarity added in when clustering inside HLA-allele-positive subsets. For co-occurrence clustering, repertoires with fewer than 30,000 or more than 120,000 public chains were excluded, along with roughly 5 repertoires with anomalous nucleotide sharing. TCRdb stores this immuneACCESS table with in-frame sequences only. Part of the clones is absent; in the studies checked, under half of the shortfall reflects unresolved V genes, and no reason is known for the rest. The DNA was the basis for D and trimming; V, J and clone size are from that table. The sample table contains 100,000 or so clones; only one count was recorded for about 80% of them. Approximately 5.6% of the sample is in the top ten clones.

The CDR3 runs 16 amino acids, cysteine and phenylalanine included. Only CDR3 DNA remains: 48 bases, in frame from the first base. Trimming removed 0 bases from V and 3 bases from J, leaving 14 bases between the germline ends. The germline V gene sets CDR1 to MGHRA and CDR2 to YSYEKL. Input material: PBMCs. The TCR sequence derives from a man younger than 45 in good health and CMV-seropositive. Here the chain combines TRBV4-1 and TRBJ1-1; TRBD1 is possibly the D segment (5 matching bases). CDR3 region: CASSQDTPGVYTEAFF. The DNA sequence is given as TGCGCCAGCAGCCAAGATACCCCGGGGGTATACACTGAAGCTTTCTTT.